The text below deals with one TCR beta chain. Authors' analysis steps: Estimated nucleated cell counts came from reference gene primer amplification. Clones were read by immunoSEQ multiplex PCR, and TCRdb kept only the in-frame ones, dropping some. V, J and clone size are taken as reported in that table, and D and trimming were inferred from the DNA itself. The sample has some 460,000 clones, roughly 87% seen once. The source of the sample is a study of blood T cell repertoires in COVID-19. This CDR3 is built from 14 residues. With 6 bases clipped from V and 1 base from J, the junction kept 4 bases outside the gene matches. Germline V lookup: CDR1 SQVTM, CDR2 ANQGSEA. Individuals aged about 18 to 89 years were recruited from approximately 22 US areas. Allocation to cohorts depended on clinical history reported by the participants. What the recovered Cohort 3 donors had was two negative PCRs, clearance, or symptom resolution.

The sample comprised PBMCs or T cells enriched from blood (not recorded which). This clonotype was obtained from a young woman who had recovered from COVID-19. This chain links TRBV29-1 with TRBJ2-2, with TRBD1 identical over 8 bases. CDR3 in DNA: TGCAGCGTCACCGGGACAGGGAACACCGGGGAGCTGTTTTTT. Protein: CSVTGTGNTGELFF.